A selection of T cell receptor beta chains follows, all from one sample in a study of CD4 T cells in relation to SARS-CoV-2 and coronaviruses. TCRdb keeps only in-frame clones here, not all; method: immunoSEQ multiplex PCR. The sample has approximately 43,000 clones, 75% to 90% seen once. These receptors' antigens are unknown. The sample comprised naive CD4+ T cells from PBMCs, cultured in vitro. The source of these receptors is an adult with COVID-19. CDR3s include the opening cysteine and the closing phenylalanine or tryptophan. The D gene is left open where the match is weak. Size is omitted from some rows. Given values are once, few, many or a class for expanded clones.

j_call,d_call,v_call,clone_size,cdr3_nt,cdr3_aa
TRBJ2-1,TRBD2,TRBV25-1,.,TGTGCCAGCAGTGGGACGGTGACGGGACTAGACCTCGGTGAGCAGTTCTTC,CASSGTVTGLDLGEQFF
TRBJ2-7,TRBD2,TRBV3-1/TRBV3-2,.,TGTGCCAGCACTAGCGGGGACGAGCAGTACTTC,CASTSGDEQYF
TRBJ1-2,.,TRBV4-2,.,TGTGCCAGCAGCCAAGCAGCTACTAACTATGGCTACACCTTC,CASSQAATNYGYTF
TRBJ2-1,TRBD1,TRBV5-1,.,TGCGCCAGCAGCTTGCGCGGACAGGGACCCACGGATGAGCAGTTCTTC,CASSLRGQGPTDEQFF
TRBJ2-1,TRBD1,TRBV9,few,TGTGCCAGCAGCGTAGGCCCCCAGGGGGTTGAGCAGTTCTTC,CASSVGPQGVEQFF
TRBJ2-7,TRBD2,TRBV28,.,TGTGCCAGCATTGGCGGGAGCTCCTACGAGCAGTACTTC,CASIGGSSYEQYF
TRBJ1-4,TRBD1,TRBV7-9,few,TGTGCCAGCAGCTTAGATGGTAGGGGGCAGTTTAATGAAAAACTGTTTTTT,CASSLDGRGQFNEKLFF
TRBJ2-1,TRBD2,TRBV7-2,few,TGTGCCAGCAGCTTTCGGGAGGGCCTTGAAGAGCAGTTCTTC,CASSFREGLEEQFF
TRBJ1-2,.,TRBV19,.,TGTGCCAGTACCGCCGCGGACAGACCCTATGGCTACACCTTC,CASTAADRPYGYTF
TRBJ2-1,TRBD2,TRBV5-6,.,TGTGCCAGCAGCTCACGACTAGCGGGAGAACGCCGGGGAGGGCAGTTCTTC,CASSSRLAGERRGGQFF
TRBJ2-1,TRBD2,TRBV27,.,TGTGCCAGCAGTTTATCGTCCGGGGGACTAGCGGGAGATTCGAGGGGTGAGCAGTTCTTC,CASSLSSGGLAGDSRGEQFF
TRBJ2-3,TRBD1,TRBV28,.,TGTGCCAGCAGCACCAACCTTATTACAGGGGGGACAGATACGCAGTATTTT,CASSTNLITGGTDTQYF
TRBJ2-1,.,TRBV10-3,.,TGTGCCATGAGGGGTGTGGGGGCGAGTGAGCAGTTCTTC,CAMRGVGASEQFF
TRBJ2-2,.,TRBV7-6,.,TGTGCCAGCAGCCCAGGCGGGTCTGGCGGGGAGCTGTTTTTT,CASSPGGSGGELFF
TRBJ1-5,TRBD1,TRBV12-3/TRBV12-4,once,TGTGCCAGCAGTCGGGACAGGGTTCAGCCCCAGCATTTT,CASSRDRVQPQHF
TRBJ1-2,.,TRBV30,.,TGTGCCTGGAGTTCTTCTCTGGGCGGAGACTATGGCTACACCTTC,CAWSSSLGGDYGYTF
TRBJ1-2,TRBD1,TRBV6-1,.,TGTGCCAGCAGTGAAGCCCCAGGGGGTAACTATGGCTACACCTTC,CASSEAPGGNYGYTF
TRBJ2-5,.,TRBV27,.,TGTGCCAGCAGTCCGAGTGGTGAGACCCAGTACTTC,CASSPSGETQYF
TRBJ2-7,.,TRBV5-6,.,TGTGCCAGCAGCTTGGTCTGGGATAGCGGCCGCCTCAACGAGCAGTACTTC,CASSLVWDSGRLNEQYF
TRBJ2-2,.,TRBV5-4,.,TGTGCCAGCAGCTTGGGGCTGCCGTCAGGCACCGGGGAGCTGTTTTTT,CASSLGLPSGTGELFF
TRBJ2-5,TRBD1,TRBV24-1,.,TGTGCCACCAGTGAGACGACAGGGCGAAGCGTAGAGACCCAGTACTTC,CATSETTGRSVETQYF
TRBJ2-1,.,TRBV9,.,TGTGCCAGCAGCAGGGACTCGTACAATGAGCAGTTCTTC,CASSRDSYNEQFF
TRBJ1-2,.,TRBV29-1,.,TGCAGCGTTGATTGGAACGGAGGGAGCTATGGCTACACCTTC,CSVDWNGGSYGYTF
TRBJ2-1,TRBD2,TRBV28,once,TGTGCCAGCGATACTAGCGGACACAATAGGAATGAGCAGTTCTTC,CASDTSGHNRNEQFF
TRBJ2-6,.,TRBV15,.,TGTGCCACCAGCAGAGGACAGTCTGGGGCCAACGTCCTGACTTTC,CATSRGQSGANVLTF
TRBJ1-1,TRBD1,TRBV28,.,TGTGCCAGCAAAGATGAACCGGGACAGGGGGATTTTTGGAAAGCTTTCTTT,CASKDEPGQGDFWKAFF
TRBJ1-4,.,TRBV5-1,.,TGCGCCAGCAGCTTGGGGCAGGGTTTCGAAAAACTGTTTTTT,CASSLGQGFEKLFF
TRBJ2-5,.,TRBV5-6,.,TGTGCCAGCAGCTGGCAGGGGACTCAAGAGACCCAGTACTTC,CASSWQGTQETQYF
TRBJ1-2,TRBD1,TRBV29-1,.,TGCAGCCCAGGGACAGGGGGTGGGTATGGCTACACCTTC,CSPGTGGGYGYTF
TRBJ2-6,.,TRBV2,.,TGTGCCAGCAACGGGTCGCCAGGTCAGATAGGGGCCAACGTCCTGACTTTC,CASNGSPGQIGANVLTF
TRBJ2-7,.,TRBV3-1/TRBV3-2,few,TGTGCCAGCAGCCTACTCTCCTACGAGCAGTACTTC,CASSLLSYEQYF
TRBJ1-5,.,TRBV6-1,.,TGTGCCAGCAGTGAACGGGGGCAACAGCCCCAGCATTTT,CASSERGQQPQHF
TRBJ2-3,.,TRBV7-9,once,TGTGCCAGTAGCGGGACAGGAACAGATACGCAGTATTTT,CASSGTGTDTQYF
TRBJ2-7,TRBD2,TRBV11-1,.,TGTGCCAGCAGCACTAGCGGGAGTGTCGGCGAGCAGTACTTC,CASSTSGSVGEQYF
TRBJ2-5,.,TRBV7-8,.,TGTGCCAGCAGCTTAGGGACAGTTCAAGAGACCCAGTACTTC,CASSLGTVQETQYF
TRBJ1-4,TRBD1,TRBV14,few,TGTGCCAGCAGCCAGTCACAGGGGGCAAATGAAAAACTGTTTTTT,CASSQSQGANEKLFF
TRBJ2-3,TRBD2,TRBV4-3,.,TGCGCCAGCAGCCAAGATTCGGCGGGAGGTATTACAGATACGCAGTATTTT,CASSQDSAGGITDTQYF
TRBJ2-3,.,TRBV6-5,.,TGTGCCAGCAGTTACTCCTTTGGGCCAGGCACAGATACGCAGTATTTT,CASSYSFGPGTDTQYF
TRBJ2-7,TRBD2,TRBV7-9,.,TGTGCCAGCAGCTTAGGTCGGCGGGAGAGCTACGAGCAGTACTTC,CASSLGRRESYEQYF
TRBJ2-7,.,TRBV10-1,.,TGCGCCAGTGACAGGAATAAGTCCTCCTACGAGCAGTACTTC,CASDRNKSSYEQYF
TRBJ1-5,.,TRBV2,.,TGTGCCAGCAGCAGGGGAGTTCAGCCCCAGCATTTT,CASSRGVQPQHF
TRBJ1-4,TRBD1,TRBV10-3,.,TGTGCCATCCGAGGAGAGGGAGCCGGAAGGACAGGGCGTGAAAAACTGTTTTTT,CAIRGEGAGRTGREKLFF
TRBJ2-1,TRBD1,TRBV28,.,TGTGCCAGCAGCTCTGCGCGGGACAGGTACAATGAGCAGTTCTTC,CASSSARDRYNEQFF
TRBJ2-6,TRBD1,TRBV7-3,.,TGTGCCAGCAGCTTCACAGGGGCCGGGGCCAACGTCCTGACTTTC,CASSFTGAGANVLTF
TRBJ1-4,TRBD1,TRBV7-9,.,TGTGCCAGCAGCAACAGGGGTATAGGGGAAAAACTGTTTTTT,CASSNRGIGEKLFF
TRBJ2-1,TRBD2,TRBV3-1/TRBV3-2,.,TGTGCCAGCAGCCAAACCGGGACTAGGTCCTCCTACAATGAGCAGTTCTTC,CASSQTGTRSSYNEQFF
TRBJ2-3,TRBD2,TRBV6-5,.,TGTGCCAGCAGTTACGGGACTAGCAGAAGCACAGATACGCAGTATTTT,CASSYGTSRSTDTQYF
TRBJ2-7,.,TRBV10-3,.,TGTGCCATCCGGTCAGGAGACGGAGCTGAGCAGTACTTC,CAIRSGDGAEQYF
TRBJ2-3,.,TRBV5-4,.,TGTGCCAGCAGCTCTACACTTGGGGATACGCAGTATTTT,CASSSTLGDTQYF
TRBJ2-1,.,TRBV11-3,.,TGTGCCAGCAGCTCCCATCAAGAGCCCTACAATGAGCAGTTCTTC,CASSSHQEPYNEQFF
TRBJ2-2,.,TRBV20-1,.,TGCAGTGCTAGAGCCGGGGAGCTGTTTTTT,CSARAGELFF
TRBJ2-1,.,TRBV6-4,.,TGTGCCAGCAGTGACTCGAAAGGGGCCCGGAGTGAGCAGTTCTTC,CASSDSKGARSEQFF
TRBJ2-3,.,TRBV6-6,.,TGTGCCGCTAGCGTCGGGAGCACAGATACGCAGTATTTT,CAASVGSTDTQYF
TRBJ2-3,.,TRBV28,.,TGTGCAAGCGGAGATACGCAGTATTTT,CASGDTQYF
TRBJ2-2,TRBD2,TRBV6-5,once,TGTGCCAGCCAAAGACTAGCGGGCGGAACCGGGGAGCTGTTTTTT,CASQRLAGGTGELFF
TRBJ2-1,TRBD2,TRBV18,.,TGTGCCAGCTCACCACAGCGGGAGGCTGGCTACAATGAGCAGTTCTTC,CASSPQREAGYNEQFF
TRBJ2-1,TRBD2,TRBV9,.,TGTGCCAGCAGCGTAGCTAGGAGCGGGAGCTCCGACAATGAGCAGTTCTTC,CASSVARSGSSDNEQFF
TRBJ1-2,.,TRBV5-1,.,TGCGCCAGCAGTAATCGGGGGGATGGCTATGGCTACACCTTC,CASSNRGDGYGYTF
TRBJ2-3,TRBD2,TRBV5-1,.,TGCGCCAGCAGCTCGGGAGGGCCAGATACGCAGTATTTT,CASSSGGPDTQYF
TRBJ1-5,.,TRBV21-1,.,TGTGCCAGCACTCAGGGGGACAGGGGCAATCAGCCCCAGCATTTT,CASTQGDRGNQPQHF